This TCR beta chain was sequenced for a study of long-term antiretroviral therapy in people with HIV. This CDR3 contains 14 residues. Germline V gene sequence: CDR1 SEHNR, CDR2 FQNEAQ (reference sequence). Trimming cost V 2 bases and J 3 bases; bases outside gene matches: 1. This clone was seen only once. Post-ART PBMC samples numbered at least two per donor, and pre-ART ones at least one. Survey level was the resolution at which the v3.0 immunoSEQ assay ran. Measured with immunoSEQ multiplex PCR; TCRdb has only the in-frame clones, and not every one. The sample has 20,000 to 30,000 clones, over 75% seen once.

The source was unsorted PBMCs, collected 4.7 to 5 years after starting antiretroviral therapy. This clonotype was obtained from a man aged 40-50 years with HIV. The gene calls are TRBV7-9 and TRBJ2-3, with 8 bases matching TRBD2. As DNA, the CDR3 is TGTGCCAGCAGCTTAAGCGGGGGAACAGATACGCAGTATTTT. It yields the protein CASSLSGGTDTQYF.